The next 29 T cell receptor beta chains were all read from a single sample in a study of T cell responses to AZD1222 COVID-19 vaccine (dated by TCRdb to the early 2020s). Per the publication, the time point label means: baseline before first vaccination. Library method: the immunoSEQ multiplex PCR assay. This is the immuneACCESS table as TCRdb keeps it, with only in-frame sequences that have V and J called. A part of the clones is gone; compared with another copy, unresolved V genes explain less than half, and the rest is unexplained. Here the sample has about 130,000 clones; 70% to 90% occur a single time. 1.9% of the sample comes from the top ten. The specimen was peripheral blood, collected on day 0 of AZD1222 vaccination. The receptors here all came from an adult in good health.

The rearrangement joins TRBV27 to TRBJ1-1, with unresolved D. The ends were cut back, 3 bases at V and 5 bases at J, with 10 bases in the middle. The germline gives CDR1 MNHEY, CDR2 SMNVEV (reference sequence). The CDR3 sequence is 13 residues long. Here the CDR3 DNA reads TGTGCCAGCAGTTTGGATCCGGGGACTGAAGCTTTCTTT. It encodes CASSLDPGTEAFF.

The genes are TRBV2 and TRBJ1-1, with D uncertain. The CDR3 extends over 13 amino acids. Germline CDR1 reads SNHLY; CDR2 reads FYNNEI. V shed 6 bases and J shed 2 bases, with 10 bases lying between them. CDR3 protein: CASSERYNTEAFF. CDR3 DNA sequence: TGTGCCAGCAGCGAAAGATATAACACTGAAGCTTTCTTT.

The chain couples TRBV11-2 to TRBJ1-1; a possible D gene is TRBD1 (6 bases). Trimming stripped 4 bases from V and 6 bases from J, with 15 bases between. CDR3 length: 14 amino acids. The germline CDR1 and CDR2 sequences are SGHAT and FQNNGV. The CDR3 DNA reads TGTGCCAGCAGCTCATCCCTACAGGGTGCTGAAGCTTTCTTT. It encodes CASSSSLQGAEAFF.

The V and J genes are TRBV14 and TRBJ1-1; the D is unclear. The germline CDR1 and CDR2 sequences are SGHDN and FVKESK. Between the trimmed V and J ends, which lost 0 bases and 6 bases, there was a span of 11 bases. The CDR3 length is 14 residues. In DNA, the CDR3 is TGTGCCAGCAGCCAAGATATTGGTCCGGCTGAAGCTTTCTTT. Translation: CASSQDIGPAEAFF.

This chain uses TRBV21-1 with TRBJ2-1; the D call of TRBD2 is as the table states it, not checked on the DNA. TRBV21-1 is classified as a pseudogene. This CDR3 contains 17 residues. CDR3 coding DNA: TGTGCCAGCAGCAAAGGTTCAGTGGGAGAAATCTACAATGAGCAGTTCTTC. Its protein is CASSKGSVGEIYNEQFF.

The rearrangement uses TRBV10-1 and TRBJ1-3; D unresolved. Germline loops: CDR1 WNHNN, CDR2 SYGVQD (reference sequence). The CDR3 sequence is 16 residues long. Trimming shortened V by 0 bases and J by 0 bases, and 9 bases separated the two germline ends. The CDR3 loop reads CASSESSVGSGNTIYF. In nucleotides, the CDR3 is TGCGCCAGCAGTGAGTCTTCCGTAGGCTCTGGAAACACCATATATTTT.

The V call is TRBV9, the J call TRBJ2-2; TRBD2 agrees at 13 bases. The CDR3 loop spans 21 amino acids. Losses at the gene ends were 0 bases for V and 0 bases for J; bases not matched to a gene: 11. Germline loops: CDR1 SGDLS, CDR2 YYNGEE. The CDR3 sequence is CASSVAPIGLAGATNTGELFF. The CDR3 nucleotides are TGTGCCAGCAGCGTAGCTCCGATTGGACTAGCGGGAGCAACGAACACCGGGGAGCTGTTTTTT.

The chain links TRBV7-2 to TRBJ1-5; weak D call: TRBD1 (6 bases). The CDR3 is 16 residues long. Trimming stripped 5 bases from V and 3 bases from J, with 17 bases between. Per germline, CDR1 SGHTA and CDR2 FQGNSA. The DNA of the CDR3 is TGTGCCAGCAGCCTGTCCTGGGGGCAGTCCAATCAGCCCCAGCATTTT. It translates to CASSLSWGQSNQPQHF.

The rearrangement links TRBV4-2 to TRBJ1-1, with D unresolved. The CDR3 sequence is 17 residues long. V was cut by 5 bases and J by 0 bases, with 19 bases left in between. Germline V gene data show CDR1 as LGHNA and CDR2 as YNFKEQ. The CDR3 coding sequence is TGTGCCAGCAGCTTCCTATCCCTGGCCTCTATGAACACTGAAGCTTTCTTT. This translates into CASSFLSLASMNTEAFF.

In its sample, this clone was seen once. The chain links TRBV15 to TRBJ1-2, with 8 nucleotides matching TRBD1. Trimming cost V 1 base and J 3 bases; bases outside gene matches: 4. The CDR3 sequence is 15 residues long. Germline V lookup: CDR1 LNHNV, CDR2 YYDKDF (reference sequence). This CDR3 is CATSRGTTGDYGYTF. CDR3 in DNA: TGTGCCACCAGCAGAGGCACGACAGGGGACTATGGCTACACCTTC.

The genes are TRBV28 and TRBJ2-5; D not resolved. The CDR3 totals 17 residues. Germline loops: CDR1 MDHEN, CDR2 SYDVKM. V lost 3 bases, J lost 1 base, and 18 bases lay in between. The CDR3 region is CASSFRLSGVGQETQYF. For the CDR3, the DNA is TGTGCCAGCAGTTTCCGCCTGTCTGGTGTGGGCCAAGAGACCCAGTACTTC.

There are a few counts of this clone. The rearrangement joins TRBV27 to TRBJ2-1; 7 nucleotides align to TRBD2. Germline V gene lookup returns CDR1 MNHEY and CDR2 SMNVEV (reference sequence). The CDR3 length is 15 residues. V dropped 4 bases and J dropped 3; count of bases not matched to a gene: 6. Written as DNA, the CDR3 is TGTGCCAGCAGTTGGCGGGAGTCTATCTACAATGAGCAGTTCTTC. Translated: CASSWRESIYNEQFF.

This sequence joins TRBV9 and TRBJ2-1; 9 bases match TRBD2. Germline CDR1 is SGDLS and CDR2 is YYNGEE. V lost 4 bases to trimming and J lost 4 bases; unmatched junction nucleotides: 18. The CDR3 covers 19 residues. CDR3 sequence (DNA): TGTGCCAGCAGCTTCGACTTGAGCGGGGGGTCCATCGCATACAATGAGCAGTTCTTC. This encodes CASSFDLSGGSIAYNEQFF.

This chain joins TRBV5-1 and TRBJ1-1; tentatively, D is TRBD1 (6 bases). The V and J ends lost 0 bases and 1 base respectively, with 16 bases between them. This CDR3 is 17 amino acids long. In germline, CDR1 is SGHRS, CDR2 YFSETQ. CDR3 sequence reads: CASSLGHNRAGNTEAFF. For the CDR3, the DNA is TGCGCCAGCAGCTTGGGGCATAACAGGGCGGGGAACACTGAAGCTTTCTTT.

The genes are TRBV7-2 and TRBJ2-7; the match to TRBD2 covers 10 bases. The CDR3 consists of 14 residues. V was clipped by 5 bases and J by 0 bases; unmatched bases: 1. Looked up from germline, CDR1 is SGHTA and CDR2 is FQGNSA. CDR3 DNA: TGTGCCAGCAGCGCTAGCGGGAGCTCCTACGAGCAGTACTTC. Its translation: CASSASGSSYEQYF.

V and J are TRBV7-3 and TRBJ1-6; no reliable D call. This CDR3 comprises 13 residues. Trimming stripped 3 bases from V and 8 bases from J, with 8 bases between. The germline CDR1 and CDR2 sequences are SGHTA and FQGTGA. The CDR3 is CASSFNRDSPLHF. DNA of the CDR3: TGTGCCAGCAGCTTTAACAGAGATTCACCCCTCCACTTT.

The chain links TRBV20-1 to TRBJ1-2; no reliable D call. Germline V gene data show CDR1 as DFQATT and CDR2 as SNEGSKA (reference sequence). This CDR3 spans 17 amino acids. Trimming took off 3 bases at V and 0 bases at J, with 20 bases between the two ends. This CDR3 reads CSASNWAGDPSNYGYTF. As DNA, the CDR3 is TGCAGTGCTAGTAATTGGGCAGGCGACCCTTCTAACTATGGCTACACCTTC.

The V gene is TRBV15, the J gene TRBJ1-3; D ambiguous. CDR3 size: 16 residues. CDR1 LNHNV and CDR2 YYDKDF come from the germline V gene (reference sequence). V lost 0 bases and J 4 bases, leaving 13 bases between the germline ends. The CDR3 sequence is CATSRDRQVGGNTIYF. The CDR3 DNA sequence: TGTGCCACCAGCAGAGATCGCCAGGTCGGCGGAAACACCATATATTTT.

V and J are TRBV5-4 and TRBJ1-1; D is possibly TRBD1 (6 bases). The V end was cut by 4 bases, the J end by 0 bases, with 16 bases between. The germline gives CDR1 SGHNT, CDR2 YYREEE (reference sequence). The CDR3 consists of 16 residues. CDR3 protein: CASSTGTPRLNTEAFF. The CDR3 DNA reads as TGTGCCAGCAGCACCGGGACACCTAGGTTGAACACTGAAGCTTTCTTT. Drawing the rest from reference TRBV5-4 and TRBJ1-1, the complete variable domain is ETGVTQSPTHLIKTRGQQVTLRCSSQSGHNTVSWYQQALGQGPQFIFQYYREEENGRGNFPPRFSGLQFPNYSSELNVNALELDDSALYLCASSTGTPRLNTEAFFGQGTRLTVV.

This chain links TRBV5-4 with TRBJ1-2; 7 positions agree with TRBD1. Per germline, CDR1 SGHNT and CDR2 YYREEE (reference sequence). The CDR3 spans 14 residues. V lost 3 bases and J lost 2; bases outside the gene matches: 4. CDR3 bases: TGTGCCAGCAGCTCAGACAGGGCCAACTATGGCTACACCTTC. Translated, it gives CASSSDRANYGYTF.

This clone was picked up a small number of times. The rearrangement links TRBV28 to TRBJ1-1; D not certain. Trimming pared 4 bases from V and 1 base from J, leaving 13 bases between. CDR3 length: 15 amino acids. Germline lookup yields CDR1 MDHEN and CDR2 SYDVKM. CDR3 residues: CASSSSLPGNTEAFF. DNA of the CDR3: TGTGCCAGCAGTTCCTCACTGCCAGGGAACACTGAAGCTTTCTTT.

This clone showed up just once. The gene calls are TRBV28 and TRBJ1-1; D call uncertain. Trimming took 1 base from V and 0 from J, leaving 6 bases between them. CDR1 is MDHEN, CDR2 SYDVKM, per germline. The CDR3 is 14 amino acids. The CDR3 region is CASSLSQMNTEAFF. The CDR3 DNA is TGTGCCAGCAGTTTATCACAGATGAACACTGAAGCTTTCTTT.

Remarks on this clone: The germline gene is not matched at one end of the junction; a read error may be the cause. The chain is built from TRBV4-1 and TRBJ1-2; D remains unclear. The germline CDR1 and CDR2 sequences are MGHRA and YSYEKL. This CDR3 has 13 residues. This CDR3 is CASSPRFNSGYTF. Here the CDR3 DNA reads TGCGCCAGCAGCCCTCGGTTCAACTCTGGCTACACCTTC.

The chain joins TRBV4-3 to TRBJ2-1; D uncertain. Trimming took off 3 bases at V and 5 bases at J, with 11 bases between the two ends. The CDR3 totals 14 residues. Germline-derived CDR1 and CDR2 are LGHNA and YSLEER. This CDR3 is CASSQAQTHNEQFF. In nucleotides, the CDR3 is TGCGCCAGCAGCCAGGCCCAGACCCACAATGAGCAGTTCTTC.

The V and J genes are TRBV4-1 and TRBJ1-5; TRBD1 matches 7 bases. The CDR3 runs 15 residues. Germline values: CDR1 MGHRA, CDR2 YSYEKL. The V gene end was trimmed by 1 base and the J gene end by 4 bases; junction bases not matched to a gene: 4. The CDR3 reads CASSQAQTGNQPQHF. CDR3 sequence (DNA): TGCGCCAGCAGCCAAGCCCAGACAGGGAATCAGCCCCAGCATTTT.

This clone has just one count. This chain uses TRBV11-1 with TRBJ2-7, with 10 nucleotides matching TRBD2. V lost 5 bases, J lost 3 bases, and 10 bases stayed unmatched. Germline CDR1 is SGHAT and CDR2 is FQDESV (reference sequence). This CDR3 region has 16 residues. The CDR3 loop is CASSPPGLAAFYEQYF. The CDR3 nucleotides read TGTGCCAGCAGCCCCCCCGGACTAGCGGCCTTCTACGAGCAGTACTTC.

The V and J genes are TRBV30 and TRBJ1-1, with no clear D. V gave up 0 bases and J gave up 1 base, with 15 bases separating them. Germline V lookup: CDR1 GTSNPN, CDR2 SVGIG (reference sequence). The CDR3 extends over 16 amino acids. Written as DNA, the CDR3 is TGTGCCTGGAGTGTTGCCATGGGCAAGAAGAACACTGAAGCTTTCTTT. Amino acids: CAWSVAMGKKNTEAFF.

V usage is TRBV9 and J usage is TRBJ2-3; possible D gene TRBD1, 5 bases. V was cut by 1 base and J by 1 base, with 10 bases left in between. CDR3 size: 15 residues. Germline V gene data show CDR1 as SGDLS and CDR2 as YYNGEE. CDR3 sequence reads: CASSVQAGRTDTQYF. The CDR3 nucleotides are TGTGCCAGCAGCGTACAAGCAGGGCGCACAGATACGCAGTATTTT.

The chain couples TRBV5-1 to TRBJ1-6; TRBD1 matches 7 bases. Germline CDR1 reads SGHRS; CDR2 reads YFSETQ. V lost 5 bases, J lost 5 bases, and 4 bases stayed unmatched. There are 14 residues in the CDR3. Here the CDR3 DNA reads TGCGCCAGCAGTTTCCAGGGGGATAATTCACCCCTCCACTTT. As protein: CASSFQGDNSPLHF. The whole variable domain, filled in from reference TRBV5-1 and TRBJ1-6, reads KAGVTQTPRYLIKTRGQQVTLSCSPISGHRSVSWYQQTPGQGLQFLFEYFSETQRNKGNFPGRFSGRQFSNSRSEMNVSTLELGDSALYLCASSFQGDNSPLHFGNGTRLTVT.